Each of the 26 T cell receptor beta chains below was sequenced from the same sample in a study of shared clonotypes between healthy human individuals (dated by TCRdb to 2018 to 2021). Receptor libraries were prepared by the immunoSEQ multiplex PCR assay. TCRdb took over this immuneACCESS table, retaining in-frame rearrangements with V and J assigned. Such tables are incomplete; in checked studies, under half of the missing clones stem from an unresolved V gene, and the remainder is unexplained. Within this sample are 2,500,000 or so clones, with around 94% of them counted one time only. Around 0.15% of the sample lies in the top ten. Sequenced input: naive CD4+ T cells sorted from blood. The cell subset or site label corresponds to: CD45RA+ positively selected. The receptors were gathered from a man between 18 and 29 years old in good health.

Here the CDR3 reads CASKKGIFNTEAFF. The CDR3 coding sequence is TGTGCCAGCAAAAAAGGGATCTTTAACACTGAAGCTTTCTTT. The V call is TRBV2, the J call TRBJ1-1; D is unclear. Germline loops: CDR1 SNHLY, CDR2 FYNNEI. This CDR3 spans 14 amino acids. The germline V and J ends were trimmed by 7 bases and 2 bases, with 14 bases remaining between them.

This chain joins TRBV7-9 and TRBJ2-3; 9 bases match TRBD1. The CDR3 has 16 residues. Germline loops: CDR1 SEHNR, CDR2 FQNEAQ (reference sequence). Trimming cost V 4 bases and J 1 base; bases outside gene matches: 6. CDR3 loop: CASSSPGQGGTDTQYF. Written as DNA, the CDR3 is TGTGCCAGCAGCTCCCCGGGACAGGGAGGCACAGATACGCAGTATTTT.

Comments on this clone: Other DNA sequences from this sample encode an identical CDR3 as well. The chain uses TRBV5-4 and TRBJ1-1; 9 bases are a match to TRBD1. CDR1 SGHNT and CDR2 YYREEE come from the germline V gene (reference sequence). The trim removed 4 bases at V and 2 bases at J, leaving 6 bases unmatched. This CDR3 is built from 15 residues. The CDR3 loop is CASSLQTGGNTEAFF. CDR3 in DNA: TGTGCCAGCAGCCTACAGACAGGGGGTAACACTGAAGCTTTCTTT.

The chain is built from TRBV10-3 and TRBJ2-1; 7 bases line up with TRBD2. Unmatched junction bases numbered 3, after V lost 11 bases and J lost 8 bases. Per the germline V gene, CDR1 is ENHRY and CDR2 is SYGVKD. CDR3 size: 10 residues. CDR3 sequence reads: CASGGDEQFF. In DNA, the CDR3 is TGTGCCTCGGGAGGCGATGAGCAGTTCTTC.

The V call is TRBV6-5, the J call TRBJ2-6; no clear D gene. The V end was cut by 2 bases, the J end by 1 base, with 9 bases between. CDR1 is MNHEY, CDR2 SVGAGI, per germline. The CDR3 has 16 residues. In DNA, the CDR3 is TGTGCCAGCAGTTACGGTTGGCAGTCTGGGGCCAACGTCCTGACTTTC. It yields the protein CASSYGWQSGANVLTF.

This chain uses TRBV7-8 with TRBJ2-2; D is perhaps TRBD1 (5 bases). Germline-derived CDR1 and CDR2 are SGHVS and FQNEAQ. With 1 base removed from V and 7 bases from J, the gap between germline ends came to 13 bases. The CDR3 is made up of 15 amino acids. In DNA, the CDR3 is TGTGCCAGCAGCTTAGAGGGGCAGGTCGGCGGGGAGCTGTTTTTT. It encodes CASSLEGQVGGELFF.

The chain is built from TRBV7-2 and TRBJ2-7; the match to TRBD1 covers 10 bases. Germline V CDR1 and CDR2: SGHTA, FQGNSA. The CDR3 length is 16 residues. The V and J ends lost 5 bases and 0 bases, in that order; junction bases with no gene match: 7. The CDR3 DNA reads TGTGCCAGCAGCGATCCGGGACAGGGGAGCTCCTACGAGCAGTACTTC. This sequence encodes CASSDPGQGSSYEQYF.

This clone was picked up one time. V usage is TRBV5-1 and J usage is TRBJ2-3; 7 bases match TRBD1. The V gene end was trimmed by 4 bases and the J gene end by 0 bases; junction bases not matched to a gene: 5. Per the germline V gene, CDR1 is SGHRS and CDR2 is YFSETQ. This CDR3 is built from 15 residues. The CDR3 reads CASSTMTGSTDTQYF. The CDR3 DNA is TGCGCCAGCAGCACAATGACAGGGAGCACAGATACGCAGTATTTT.

The chain recombines TRBV9 with TRBJ2-1, with 8 bases fitting TRBD1. The CDR3 has 13 residues. The junction had 5 bases not matched to a gene; V was cut back by 4 bases and J by 8 bases. The germline CDR1 and CDR2 sequences are SGDLS and YYNGEE. CDR3 sequence (DNA): TGTGCCAGCAGCCCAGGGGGCGGAGATGAGCAGTTCTTC. It is translated as CASSPGGGDEQFF.

For this clone: Different DNA sequences within this sample yield the same CDR3. The chain recombines TRBV5-4 with TRBJ2-3; 9 nucleotides line up with TRBD2. Trimming took 0 bases from V and 2 from J; bases not matched to a gene: 1. Germline values: CDR1 SGHNT, CDR2 YYREEE (reference sequence). CDR3 length: 15 amino acids. CDR3 sequence: CASSLGLADTDTQYF. The CDR3 DNA is TGTGCCAGCAGCTTGGGACTAGCGGACACAGATACGCAGTATTTT.

This chain joins TRBV7-9 and TRBJ1-1; no reliable D call. Trimming left V 5 bases short and J 4 bases short, with 8 bases between. There are 12 residues in the CDR3. Germline values: CDR1 SEHNR, CDR2 FQNEAQ (reference sequence). The CDR3 sequence: CASSPRSTEAFF. The CDR3 DNA sequence: TGTGCCAGCAGCCCCCGTAGCACTGAAGCTTTCTTT.

This chain links TRBV4-2 with TRBJ2-1, with TRBD2 identical over 10 bases. This CDR3 is 17 amino acids long. Germline CDR1 is LGHNA and CDR2 is YNFKEQ. Losses at the gene ends were 6 bases for V and 6 bases for J; bases not matched to a gene: 14. CDR3 DNA sequence: TGTGCCAGCAGTCGAAACGGACTAGCGGAGCCCTCCAATGAGCAGTTCTTC. As protein: CASSRNGLAEPSNEQFF.

This sequence joins TRBV5-1 and TRBJ2-5, with D perhaps TRBD2 (6 bases). CDR1 SGHRS and CDR2 YFSETQ come from the germline V gene. The CDR3 consists of 15 residues. The ends were cut back, 0 bases at V and 2 bases at J, with 11 bases in the middle. CDR3 sequence (DNA): TGCGCCAGCAGCTTGGAAGTGACTAGACAAGAGACCCAGTACTTC. This translates into CASSLEVTRQETQYF.

Note on this clone: Other DNA variants within this sample encode the same CDR3. The chain recombines TRBV6-5 with TRBJ2-7, with a possible D match to TRBD1 (8 bases). The CDR3 extends over 15 amino acids. Trimming removed 0 bases from V and 3 bases from J, with 12 bases in between. Germline V lookup: CDR1 MNHEY, CDR2 SVGAGI. The CDR3 region has the DNA TGTGCCAGCAGTTACTCTACAGGGGGGGACTACGAGCAGTACTTC. Translating gives CASSYSTGGDYEQYF.

Concerning this clone itself: This may arise from a read error, as a much more abundant clone is one base away. Additional DNA sequences in this sample encode the identical CDR3. The CDR3 region is CASSSAYEQYF. Here the CDR3 DNA reads TGTGCCAGCAGTTCCGCCTACGAGCAGTACTTC. The chain uses TRBV6-5 and TRBJ2-5; D is uncertain. The end of the DNA is better explained by TRBJ2-7, so the J call may be wrong. Per the germline V gene, CDR1 is MNHEY and CDR2 is SVGAGI. The CDR3 has 11 amino acids.

The sample holds one count of this clone. V is TRBV5-1 and J is TRBJ1-1; weak D call: TRBD1 (5 bases). In germline, CDR1 is SGHRS, CDR2 YFSETQ. The CDR3 extends over 15 amino acids. The V end was cut by 4 bases, the J end by 1 base, with 14 bases between. CDR3 coding DNA: TGCGCCAGCAGCCTCCGGGACTCAACGAACACTGAAGCTTTCTTT. Protein product: CASSLRDSTNTEAFF.

A remark on this clone: This sample includes further DNA sequences coding for the same CDR3. The chain is built from TRBV20-1 and TRBJ1-3; D gene uncertain. Trimming cost V 3 bases and J 4 bases, with 4 bases left between them. Germline V CDR1 and CDR2: DFQATT, SNEGSKA (reference sequence). There are 11 residues in the CDR3. The CDR3 nucleotides read TGCAGTGCTAGGGGGGGAAACACCATATATTTT. Translating gives CSARGGNTIYF.

The chain links TRBV29-1 to TRBJ2-1, with D tentatively TRBD1 (6 bases). The germline CDR1 and CDR2 sequences are SQVTM and ANQGSEA. The ends were cut back, 8 bases at V and 0 bases at J, with 11 bases in the middle. CDR3 length: 13 amino acids. Here the CDR3 DNA reads TGCAGCTTTAACAGGGACTCCTACAATGAGCAGTTCTTC. Encoded protein: CSFNRDSYNEQFF.

This chain connects TRBV5-1 to TRBJ2-7, with 8 positions matching TRBD1. In germline, CDR1 is SGHRS, CDR2 YFSETQ. This CDR3 has 14 amino acids. The ends lost 3 bases at V and 3 bases at J; junction bases unmatched: 5. The CDR3 nucleotides are TGCGCCAGCAGCTCCAGGGGGCCGAACTACGAGCAGTACTTC. As protein: CASSSRGPNYEQYF.

The chain uses TRBV4-1 and TRBJ1-1; the D gene is possibly TRBD1 (5 bases). The CDR3 has 15 residues. Germline V gene data show CDR1 as MGHRA and CDR2 as YSYEKL. V dropped 1 base and J dropped 4 bases, with 13 bases sitting between them. CDR3 amino acids: CASSQGRGGSTEAFF. DNA of the CDR3: TGCGCCAGCAGCCAAGGAAGGGGCGGAAGCACTGAAGCTTTCTTT.

The chain uses TRBV28 and TRBJ2-4; either TRBD1 or TRBD2 may fit D (6 bases each). V was shortened by 6 bases and J by 7 bases, with 22 bases between the two germline ends. Germline V gene data show CDR1 as MDHEN and CDR2 as SYDVKM. CDR3 length: 16 amino acids. The CDR3 region is CASSPGAGGVRNIQYF. The CDR3 nucleotides are TGTGCCAGCAGCCCGGGGGCAGGTGGGGTCAGGAACATTCAGTACTTC.

The V and J genes are TRBV29-1 and TRBJ2-7; 11 nucleotides line up with TRBD2. CDR3 size: 16 residues. V gave up 6 bases and J gave up 1 base; unmatched junction bases: 11. Germline CDR1 reads SQVTM; CDR2 reads ANQGSEA. CDR3 sequence reads: CSVRGVSGRVSYEQYF. The DNA of the CDR3 is TGCAGCGTAAGGGGGGTTAGCGGGAGGGTTTCCTACGAGCAGTACTTC.

This chain uses TRBV6-5 with TRBJ1-2, with D tentatively TRBD1 (6 bases). V was shortened by 8 bases and J by 4 bases, with 11 bases between the two germline ends. Germline lookup yields CDR1 MNHEY and CDR2 SVGAGI. The CDR3 spans 12 residues. The chain's CDR3 is CASRGRGYGYTF. CDR3 coding DNA: TGTGCCAGCCGGGGGCGCGGCTATGGCTACACCTTC.

V usage is TRBV5-8 and J usage is TRBJ2-7, with D hard to call. From germline, CDR1 is SGHTS and CDR2 YDEGEE. The CDR3 covers 13 residues. V dropped 4 bases and J dropped 3 bases, with 11 bases sitting between them. The CDR3 DNA is TGTGCCAGCAGCGCGGACCCGAGCTACGAGCAGTACTTC. Translating gives CASSADPSYEQYF.

The rearrangement uses TRBV7-9 and TRBJ1-1; D uncertain. Germline V CDR1 and CDR2: SEHNR, FQNEAQ (reference sequence). Trimming took off 6 bases at V and 5 bases at J, with 13 bases between the two ends. This CDR3 comprises 13 residues. CDR3 DNA sequence: TGTGCCAGCAGACGACTTGGAGGTACTGAAGCTTTCTTT. Amino acids: CASRRLGGTEAFF.

About this clone itself: The junction departs from germline at one end; a sequencing error may be responsible. This sequence joins TRBV6-6 and TRBJ1-1; D is unclear. Per the germline V gene, CDR1 is MNHNY and CDR2 is SVGAGI (reference sequence). The CDR3 length is 16 residues. DNA of the CDR3: TGTGCCAGCAGCCTACTGGGTGGAGGGATGAACATTGAAGCTTTCTTT. Translated: CASSLLGGGMNIEAFF.